This entry lists 22 T cell receptor beta chains sequenced from one sample in a study of cytomegalovirus exposure and HLA in healthy donors. Use of 60 Vbeta and 13 Jbeta primers characterized the PCR. Generated by immunoSEQ multiplex PCR, the TCRdb table keeps only in-frame clones and is missing some. This repertoire shows roughly 170,000 clones, around 78% found once; its top ten account for over 10%. Sequenced input: PBMCs. Every receptor here comes from a woman aged 50 to 65 in good health and CMV-seropositive.

The chain employs TRBV29-1 and TRBJ2-6, with a weak D call TRBD1 (6 bases). Germline CDR1 SQVTM, CDR2 ANQGSEA. V lost 7 bases, J lost 0 bases, and 19 bases lay in between. The CDR3 is made up of 17 amino acids. The CDR3 DNA sequence: TGCAGCGCTAGAAAAGGACAGTTTTTCTCTGGGGCCAACGTCCTGACTTTC. Translated: CSARKGQFFSGANVLTF. Full variable domain (remainder filled in from reference TRBV29-1 and TRBJ2-6): SAVISQKPSRDICQRGTSLTIQCQVDSQVTMMFWYRQQPGQSLTLIATANQGSEATYESGFVIDKFPISRPNLTFSTLTVSNMSPEDSSIYLCSARKGQFFSGANVLTFGAGSRLTVL.

This chain joins TRBV7-9 and TRBJ2-1; D is possibly TRBD2 (7 bases). The V and J ends lost 4 bases and 4 bases respectively, with 20 bases between them. Germline-derived CDR1 and CDR2 are SEHNR and FQNEAQ (reference sequence). The length of the CDR3 is 17 residues. CDR3 coding DNA: TGTGCCAGCAGCTCCCCCCTTGGCGGGGGCGTTTACAATGAGCAGTTCTTC. It yields the protein CASSSPLGGGVYNEQFF.

This clone was seen a handful of times. V gene TRBV5-1 combines with J gene TRBJ2-3; 12 nucleotides line up with TRBD2. The junction had 11 bases not matched to a gene; V was cut back by 1 base and J by 2 bases. Looked up from germline, CDR1 is SGHRS and CDR2 is YFSETQ. CDR3 length: 19 amino acids. CDR3 in DNA: TGCGCCAGCAGCTTGAGGACTAGCGGGGCCGTTAGGTCCACAGATACGCAGTATTTT. Translation: CASSLRTSGAVRSTDTQYF.

The chain recombines TRBV9 with TRBJ1-1, with TRBD1 matching over 8 bases. With 6 bases clipped from V and 5 bases from J, the junction kept 9 bases outside the gene matches. Germline-derived CDR1 and CDR2 are SGDLS and YYNGEE. CDR3 length equals 14 residues. As DNA, the CDR3 is TGTGCCAGCAACAGCCAGGGGGCAGGAACTGAAGCTTTCTTT. Encoded protein: CASNSQGAGTEAFF.

The rearrangement links TRBV7-9 to TRBJ1-6, with 7 bases identical to TRBD1. The CDR3 length is 17 residues. Per the germline V gene, CDR1 is SEHNR and CDR2 is FQNEAQ (reference sequence). Unmatched junction bases numbered 7, after V lost 4 bases and J lost 1 base. CDR3 protein: CASSSNRGVSYNSPLHF. In DNA, the CDR3 is TGTGCCAGCAGCTCAAACAGGGGAGTATCCTATAATTCACCCCTCCACTTT.

This clone was picked up one time. The CDR3 coding sequence is TGTGCCGGCTCGAGAGCGGGGGAGGGCGGGGAGCAGTACTTC. Amino acids: CAGSRAGEGGEQYF. This chain joins TRBV6-6 and TRBJ2-7; TRBD2 aligns across 8 bases. CDR1 MNHNY and CDR2 SVGAGI come from the germline V gene (reference sequence). This CDR3 spans 14 amino acids. Losses at the gene ends were 11 bases for V and 7 bases for J; bases not matched to a gene: 16.

The chain uses TRBV9 and TRBJ2-1; the match to TRBD1 covers 7 bases. Unmatched junction bases numbered 5, after V lost 1 base and J lost 7 bases. Germline-derived CDR1 and CDR2 are SGDLS and YYNGEE. The CDR3 runs 14 residues. The CDR3 sequence: CASSVTVRGNEQFF. The CDR3 DNA reads as TGTGCCAGCAGCGTAACAGTCAGGGGGAATGAGCAGTTCTTC.

CDR3 in amino acids: CAWSHMAGYTF. CDR3 DNA: TGTGCCTGGAGTCACATGGCTGGCTACACCTTC. The chain recombines TRBV30 with TRBJ1-2; D unresolved. The germline CDR1 and CDR2 sequences are GTSNPN and SVGIG (reference sequence). This CDR3 has 11 residues. V gave up 2 bases and J gave up 7 bases, with 8 bases separating them. The whole variable domain, remainder taken from reference TRBV30 and TRBJ1-2, is SQTIHQWPATLVQPVGSPLSLECTVEGTSNPNLYWYRQAAGRGLQLLFYSVGIGQISSEVPQNLSASRPQDRQFILSSKKLLLSDSGFYLCAWSHMAGYTFGSGTRLTVV.

This chain's CDR3 is CAWSEAGESPLHF. The CDR3 DNA reads as TGTGCCTGGAGTGAGGCAGGGGAATCACCCCTCCACTTT. V usage is TRBV30 and J usage is TRBJ1-6; TRBD1 is a possible D gene (6 bases). The CDR3 runs to 13 residues. Between the trimmed V and J ends, which lost 1 base and 10 bases, there was a span of 11 bases. The V gene's germline CDR1 is GTSNPN and CDR2 SVGIG (reference sequence).

The CDR3 coding sequence is TGCAGCGTCCAGGGGTCCGCCATTGAGCAGTTCTTC. It specifies CSVQGSAIEQFF. V and J are TRBV29-1 and TRBJ2-1; tentative D call: TRBD1 (6 bases). V was cut by 6 bases and J by 9 bases, with 15 bases left in between. CDR3 length equals 12 residues. Germline V gives CDR1 SQVTM, CDR2 ANQGSEA.

This clone was seen only a few times. The chain recombines TRBV6-1 with TRBJ2-7, with TRBD1 identical over 7 bases. Germline values: CDR1 MNHNS, CDR2 SASEGT. V lost 4 bases to trimming and J lost 4 bases; unmatched junction nucleotides: 7. The CDR3 has 14 amino acids. The CDR3 region has the DNA TGTGCCAGCAGTGGGCGACAGGGATTATACGAGCAGTACTTC. It codes for CASSGRQGLYEQYF.

This chain connects TRBV21-1 to TRBJ2-3; TRBD2 was called by the table and not checked on the DNA. TRBV21-1 is a pseudogene segment. The CDR3 totals 16 residues. CDR3 sequence reads: CASSKVKRGGTDTQYF. In DNA, the CDR3 is TGTGCCAGCAGCAAAGTGAAGCGGGGGGGCACAGATACGCAGTATTTT.

There are a few counts of this clone. V gene TRBV7-3 combines with J gene TRBJ2-7, with a possible D match to TRBD2 (5 bases). The germline V gene has CDR1 SGHTA and CDR2 FQGTGA. The germline V and J ends were trimmed by 3 bases and 3 bases, with 9 bases remaining between them. This CDR3 region has 13 residues. The CDR3 is CASSLEGGYEQYF. Written as DNA, the CDR3 is TGTGCCAGCAGCTTGGAAGGAGGCTACGAGCAGTACTTC.

The chain links TRBV6-1 to TRBJ1-4, with D possibly matching TRBD1 (6 bases). CDR1 and CDR2 (germline): MNHNS, SASEGT. The V and J ends lost 10 bases and 7 bases respectively, with 19 bases between them. CDR3 size: 14 residues. The CDR3 coding sequence is TGTGCCATCCCGGGGGGCGACTGGGGTGAAAAACTGTTTTTT. Its protein is CAIPGGDWGEKLFF.

This clone has more than one count but fewer than ten. This chain uses TRBV5-1 with TRBJ2-3, with D hard to call. V lost 3 bases to trimming and J lost 6 bases, with 8 bases between them. This CDR3 is built from 12 residues. Germline CDR1 and CDR2: SGHRS and YFSETQ. The DNA of the CDR3 is TGCGCCAGCAGCTACCTCGAGGATACGCAGTATTTT. Translated, it gives CASSYLEDTQYF.

The V and J genes are TRBV10-1 and TRBJ2-1; TRBD2 agrees at 7 bases. In germline, CDR1 is WNHNN, CDR2 SYGVQD (reference sequence). The CDR3 runs 15 residues. Trimming took 3 bases from V and 0 from J; bases not matched to a gene: 2. The CDR3 loop is CASSEAGTSYNEQFF. CDR3 nucleotides: TGCGCCAGCAGTGAAGCGGGGACCTCCTACAATGAGCAGTTCTTC.

This clone was observed a few times. The J gene is TRBJ2-1, the V gene TRBV10-3; D is perhaps TRBD2 (6 bases). Germline V gives CDR1 ENHRY, CDR2 SYGVKD. CDR3 length equals 15 residues. Trimming took off 7 bases at V and 6 bases at J, with 19 bases between the two ends. DNA for the CDR3: TGTGCCATCACTGGAGGGTTTAGGGATGGCAATGAGCAGTTCTTC. Translating gives CAITGGFRDGNEQFF.

The V gene is TRBV12-5, the J gene TRBJ2-3; 7 bases are a match to TRBD2. With V trimmed by 2 bases and J by 4 bases, 6 bases remained unmatched. The germline gives CDR1 LGHNT, CDR2 FRNRAP. This CDR3 region has 15 residues. This CDR3 reads CASGLLQRGPDTQYF. In DNA, the CDR3 is TGTGCTAGTGGTTTGCTCCAGCGGGGACCAGATACGCAGTATTTT.

V usage is TRBV7-6 and J usage is TRBJ1-5; D ambiguous. Trimming removed 2 bases from V and 4 bases from J, with 6 bases in between. Germline V gene lookup returns CDR1 SGHVS and CDR2 FNYEAQ. The CDR3 is made up of 13 amino acids. DNA for the CDR3: TGTGCCAGCAGCTTATCGCAGAATCAGCCCCAGCATTTT. Translation gives CASSLSQNQPQHF. Complete variable domain (other parts from reference TRBV7-6 and TRBJ1-5): GAGVSQSPRYKVTKRGQDVALRCDPISGHVSLYWYRQALGQGPEFLTYFNYEAQQDKSGLPNDRFSAERPEGSISTLTIQRTEQRDSAMYRCASSLSQNQPQHFGDGTRLSIL.

The chain has TRBV2 and TRBJ1-1; D remains ambiguous. Trimming shortened V by 7 bases and J by 0 bases, and 9 bases separated the two germline ends. The length of the CDR3 is 13 residues. The V gene's germline CDR1 is SNHLY and CDR2 FYNNEI. Written as DNA, the CDR3 is TGTGCCAGCAAAATAGACATGAACACTGAAGCTTTCTTT. Amino acid sequence: CASKIDMNTEAFF.

V and J are TRBV27 and TRBJ1-6; 8 nucleotides align to TRBD1. The CDR3 has 14 amino acids. Trimming at V came to 2 bases and at J to 9 bases, leaving 3 bases not matched to a gene. Per germline, CDR1 MNHEY and CDR2 SMNVEV (reference sequence). The CDR3 loop reads CASSLRDRSSPLHF. The CDR3 coding sequence is TGTGCCAGCAGTTTAAGGGACAGGAGTTCACCCCTCCACTTT.

The gene calls are TRBV5-6 and TRBJ1-2, with 11 bases fitting TRBD1. The germline gives CDR1 SGHDT, CDR2 YYEEEE. The V gene end was trimmed by 5 bases and the J gene end by 6 bases; junction bases not matched to a gene: 12. The CDR3 consists of 16 residues. The CDR3 bases are TGTGCCAGCAGACGTTGGGCCGGACAGGGGGCAAATGGCTACACCTTC. This codes for CASRRWAGQGANGYTF.